What follows are 10 T cell receptor beta chains derived from one specimen sequenced in a study of molecular identifiers for immune sequencing clone quantification. TCRdb re-derived calls from the PCR reads in MiXCR, one entry per CDR3 protein. The sample holds some 320,000 distinct CDR3 sequences; around a fifth are singletons and the top ten take about 0.81%. The material sequenced was naive CD8+ T cells from blood, with Jurkat cell RNA spiked in. Subset reported: FACS-sorted CD8+CD4-CCR7+CD45RA+ naive T cells. The receptors derive from a human donor in good health. Some libraries in this study had Jurkat cell RNA spiked in.

This clonotype was observed many times. J is TRBJ1-1 and V is TRBV5-1, with D possibly being TRBD1 (6 bases). Trimming cost V 2 bases and J 6 bases, with 11 bases left between them. The germline V gene has CDR1 SGHRS and CDR2 YFSETQ. CDR3 length: 13 amino acids. The DNA of the CDR3 is TGCGCCAGCAGCTTACCAGGGGCCCCTGAAGCTTTCTTT. Protein product: CASSLPGAPEAFF.

The table lists this clonotype with a few counts. The chain links TRBV27 to TRBJ2-7, with D unclear. This CDR3 has 16 residues. V lost 7 bases and J lost 6, with 25 bases in between. Germline CDR1 and CDR2: MNHEY and SMNVEV (reference sequence). CDR3 DNA sequence: TGTGCCAGCAACCCCGTTCGGGTGTCGGGCCTTGGCGAGCAGTACTTC. Translation gives CASNPVRVSGLGEQYF.

Ten or more counts support this clonotype. The chain uses TRBV7-2 and TRBJ2-7, with TRBD2 identical over 12 bases. CDR1 is SGHTA, CDR2 FQGNSA, per germline. V shed 2 bases, J shed 3 bases, and the junction held 5 bases outside the gene matches. The CDR3 totals 16 residues. CDR3 loop: CASSLTGLAGDYEQYF. The CDR3 bases are TGTGCCAGCAGCTTAACGGGACTAGCGGGCGACTACGAGCAGTACTTC.

This clonotype has ten or more counts. This CDR3 is missing its conserved last phenylalanine or tryptophan, likely due to a read error. The chain combines TRBV6-5 with TRBJ2-3; possibly TRBD1 for D (5 bases). The V end was cut by 6 bases, the J end by 5 bases, with 24 bases between. The length of the CDR3 is 17 residues. Germline CDR1 reads MNHEY; CDR2 reads SVGAGI. CDR3 residues: CASRPIPFGALQDTQYS. The CDR3 DNA sequence: TGTGCCAGCAGACCCATCCCTTTTGGGGCGCTTCAAGATACGCAGTATTCT.

The table lists this clonotype with a few counts. The rearrangement uses TRBV15 and TRBJ2-6; D is perhaps TRBD1 (6 bases). Germline values: CDR1 LNHNV, CDR2 YYDKDF (reference sequence). The CDR3 totals 20 residues. Trimming stripped 0 bases from V and 0 bases from J, with 18 bases between. CDR3 residues: CATSRDRSRPDSSGANVLTF. DNA of the CDR3: TGTGCCACCAGCAGAGATAGGTCCCGGCCGGACAGCTCTGGGGCCAACGTCCTGACTTTC.

This clonotype has a handful of counts. The genes are TRBV7-2 and TRBJ2-7, with D possibly TRBD1 on 6 matching bases. Germline values: CDR1 SGHTA, CDR2 FQGNSA. V lost 4 bases and J 3 bases, leaving 13 bases between the germline ends. The CDR3 extends over 14 amino acids. CDR3 sequence (DNA): TGTGCCAGCAGCTCCCGGGGCAGGGGCTACGAGCAGTACTTC. It codes for CASSSRGRGYEQYF.

This clonotype was picked up many times. The chain carries TRBV6-5 and TRBJ2-7; 10 bases line up with TRBD2. V lost 5 bases to trimming and J lost 2 bases; unmatched junction nucleotides: 6. Germline V CDR1 and CDR2: MNHEY, SVGAGI. This CDR3 comprises 15 residues. Here the CDR3 DNA reads TGTGCCAGCAGTGAGCTAGCGGGGGATGCCTACGAGCAGTACTTC. Translated, it gives CASSELAGDAYEQYF.

This clonotype was counted many times. CDR3 nucleotide sequence: TGTGCCAGCAGTTTCGCCGCCGAGCAGTACTTC. Translation gives CASSFAAEQYF. The chain combines TRBV12-3 or TRBV12-4 with TRBJ2-7, with D hard to call. CDR3 length: 11 amino acids. Trimming shortened V by 3 bases and J by 6 bases, and 6 bases separated the two germline ends.

This clonotype has at least ten counts. The gene calls are TRBV7-2 and TRBJ2-3; 9 bases are a match to TRBD1. J gave up 3 bases and V 4 bases, and 8 bases lay outside the gene matches. Per the germline V gene, CDR1 is SGHTA and CDR2 is FQGNSA. The CDR3 runs to 16 residues. CDR3 sequence (DNA): TGTGCCAGCAGCTACGACAGGGGGTTCTTGACAGATACGCAGTATTTT. This encodes CASSYDRGFLTDTQYF.

This clonotype was counted many times. This chain uses TRBV7-2 with TRBJ2-7, with D perhaps TRBD1 (6 bases). Germline V gene data show CDR1 as SGHTA and CDR2 as FQGNSA. Trimming removed 3 bases from V and 3 bases from J, with 15 bases in between. This CDR3 is 15 amino acids long. This CDR3 reads CASSFPPGQRYEQYF. The CDR3 coding sequence is TGTGCCAGCAGCTTCCCCCCCGGACAGCGCTACGAGCAGTACTTC.